This TCR beta chain is drawn from a study of blood T cells in healthy people across ages. A second PCR of about 7 to 12 cycles used a sample-barcoded 5' primer and a J-beta primer mix. TCRdb re-called the 5' RACE reads with MiXCR, one entry per CDR3 protein. The sample shows about 670,000 distinct CDR3 sequences, approximately 52% of them seen only once. Notes on the study in general: The study regarded diversity estimates from one million T cells as underestimates.

This clonotype showed up many times. What it binds is unknown. Source material: blood. The clonotype comes from a woman of 80 years or more in good health.

This CDR3 reads CASSLGRAPIFGNEQFF. CDR3 DNA sequence: TGCGCCAGCAGCTTGGGCAGGGCACCCATTTTTGGCAATGAGCAGTTCTTC. The V call is TRBV5-1, the J call TRBJ2-1; D perhaps matches TRBD1 (5 bases). CDR1 SGHRS and CDR2 YFSETQ come from the germline V gene. This CDR3 spans 17 amino acids. V lost 0 bases, J lost 6 bases, and 19 bases lay in between.